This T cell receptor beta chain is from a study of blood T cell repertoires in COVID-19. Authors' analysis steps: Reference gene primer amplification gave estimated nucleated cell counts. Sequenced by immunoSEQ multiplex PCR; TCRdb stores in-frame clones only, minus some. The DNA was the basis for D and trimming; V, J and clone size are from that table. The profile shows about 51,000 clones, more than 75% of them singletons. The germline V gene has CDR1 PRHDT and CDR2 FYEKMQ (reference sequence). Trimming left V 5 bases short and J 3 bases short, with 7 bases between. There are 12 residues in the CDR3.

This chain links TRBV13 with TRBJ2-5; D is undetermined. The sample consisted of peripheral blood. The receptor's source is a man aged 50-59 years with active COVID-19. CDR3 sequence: CASSNSKETQYF. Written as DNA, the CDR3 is TGTGCCAGCAGCAACTCCAAAGAGACCCAGTACTTC.